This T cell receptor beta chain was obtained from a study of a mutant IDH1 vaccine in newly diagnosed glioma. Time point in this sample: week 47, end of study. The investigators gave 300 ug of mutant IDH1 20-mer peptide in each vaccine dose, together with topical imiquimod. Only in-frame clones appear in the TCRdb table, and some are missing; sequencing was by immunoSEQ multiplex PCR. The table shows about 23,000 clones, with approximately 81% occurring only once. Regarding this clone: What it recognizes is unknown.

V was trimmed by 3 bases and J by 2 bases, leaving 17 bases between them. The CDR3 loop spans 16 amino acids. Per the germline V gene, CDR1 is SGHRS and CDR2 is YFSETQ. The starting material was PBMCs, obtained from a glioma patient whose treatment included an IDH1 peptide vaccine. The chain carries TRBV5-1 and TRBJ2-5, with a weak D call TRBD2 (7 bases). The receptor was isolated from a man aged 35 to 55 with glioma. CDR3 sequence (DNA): TGCGCCAGCAGCTCAGAGATGGGGGGGCTGCAAGAGACCCAGTACTTC. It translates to CASSSEMGGLQETQYF.